These T cell receptor beta chains were read from a single sample in a study of OX40 agonist ivuxolimab in advanced cancers. Some clones are missing from TCRdb's copy, which holds only in-frame ones; the method was immunoSEQ multiplex PCR. The sample contains tens of thousands of clones, roughly 87% of which appear only once. The specimen comprised CD4+ or CD8+ T cells sorted from blood, sampled in a trial of the OX40 agonist ivuxolimab. Receptors originate from an adult with an advanced solid tumor such as melanoma, head and neck, liver or kidney cancer. Both conserved end residues are part of each CDR3. A D gene is named only where the DNA matches it firmly. Rows give clone size only sometimes, using once, few, many, or a class for an expanded clone.

v_gene,abundance,j_gene,d_gene,CDR3nt,CDR3aa
TRBV11-2,.,TRBJ2-3,TRBD2,TGTGCCAGCAGCCCCTCTTCGCGGGAGACAGATACGCAGTATTTT,CASSPSSRETDTQYF
TRBV29-1,.,TRBJ2-7,TRBD2,TGCAGCGTCACTAGCGGGAGCTACGAGCAGTACTTC,CSVTSGSYEQYF
TRBV5-1,.,TRBJ2-1,.,TGCGCCAGCAGCTTGGGGACCACCGGGTACAATGAGCAGTTCTTC,CASSLGTTGYNEQFF
TRBV4-1,.,TRBJ2-1,.,TGCGCCAGCAGCCAAGCTTTCGGGCTCGGCTCCTACAATGAGCAGTTCTTC,CASSQAFGLGSYNEQFF
TRBV19,.,TRBJ2-5,.,TGTGCCAGTAGTAAAGCGGGTTCGCGGGGCAAAGAGACCCAGTACTTC,CASSKAGSRGKETQYF
TRBV28,.,TRBJ2-1,.,TGTGCCAGCAGACAAACCTCCGCTAATGAGCAGTTCTTC,CASRQTSANEQFF
TRBV6-1,.,TRBJ1-2,TRBD1,TGTGCCAGCAGTGAAGCCGCCGGACAGGGGTTAGGCGGCTACACCTTC,CASSEAAGQGLGGYTF
TRBV28,.,TRBJ2-1,.,TGTGCCAGCCCCCCCAATGGGGGCCCCTACAATGAGCAGTTCTTC,CASPPNGGPYNEQFF
TRBV9,.,TRBJ2-7,TRBD2,TGTGCCAGCAGCGTTTCGGCTAGCGGGAGGGAGGCCGGCGAGCAGTACTTC,CASSVSASGREAGEQYF
TRBV18,.,TRBJ1-1,.,TGTGCCAGCTCACCAACCGGGACGGGGAACACTGAAGCTTTCTTT,CASSPTGTGNTEAFF
TRBV7-9,.,TRBJ1-1,TRBD1,TGTGCCAGCAGCTTAACAGGGGGCCGGACTGAAGCTTTCTTT,CASSLTGGRTEAFF
TRBV5-6,.,TRBJ2-1,TRBD2,TGTGCCAGCAGCTTGTTCCCGGCGGGAGGGCCCTACAATGAGCAGTTCTTC,CASSLFPAGGPYNEQFF
TRBV13,.,TRBJ2-7,.,TGTGCCAGCAGCTTACAAAGGGCCGGGTCCTACGAGCAGTACTTC,CASSLQRAGSYEQYF
TRBV4-1,few,TRBJ1-2,TRBD1,TGCGCCAGCAGCCAAATGGACAGGGCCCCCAATGATGGCTACACCTTC,CASSQMDRAPNDGYTF
TRBV7-8,.,TRBJ1-5,.,TGTGCCAGCAGCGAGAGGGGTAGAGGGTTGCAGCCCCAGCATTTT,CASSERGRGLQPQHF
TRBV28,.,TRBJ2-7,TRBD2,TGTGCCAGCAGTTTATCGCCTCATCTAGCGGGACCCCACGAGCAGTACTTC,CASSLSPHLAGPHEQYF
TRBV2,.,TRBJ1-1,.,TGTGCCAGCAGTGAGCGAACAGGGAGAGGCACTGAAGCTTTCTTT,CASSERTGRGTEAFF
TRBV7-2,.,TRBJ1-6,.,TGTGCCAGCAGCTTAGGGGTCTTTCGGGGTGTCAATTCACCCCTCCACTTT,CASSLGVFRGVNSPLHF
TRBV6-6,.,TRBJ1-2,TRBD1,TGTGCCAGCAGTTACTCTACAGGGGGAAGCTATGGCTACACCTTC,CASSYSTGGSYGYTF
TRBV6-5,.,TRBJ1-1,.,TGTGCCAGCAGTTACTCGATACAGTCCTCTCGGGCTTTCTTT,CASSYSIQSSRAFF
TRBV30,.,TRBJ2-3,.,TGTGCCTGGAGTAATTGGGGGGAGAGCACAGATACGCAGTATTTT,CAWSNWGESTDTQYF
TRBV29-1,.,TRBJ2-3,.,TGCAGCGTCGGTGATCTGGGGAGTACAGATACGCAGTATTTT,CSVGDLGSTDTQYF
TRBV27,.,TRBJ2-7,TRBD1,TGTGCCAGCAGTACCTTAACAGGGGCGAGGTCTCAGCAGTACTTC,CASSTLTGARSQQYF
TRBV4-2,.,TRBJ2-1,.,TGTGCCAGCAGCCAAGATGGGCGGAAAAACAATGAGCAGTTCTTC,CASSQDGRKNNEQFF
TRBV30,.,TRBJ1-1,TRBD1,TGTGCCTGGAGACTGCAGGGGGCAAGGTTAGCTTTCTTT,CAWRLQGARLAFF
TRBV10-3,.,TRBJ2-5,TRBD1,TGTGCCATCAGTGCCACAGGGGGAAGGGAGACCCAGTACTTC,CAISATGGRETQYF
TRBV6-1,once,TRBJ2-7,.,TGTGCCAGCAGTGAATTCGGCAAAGACTACGAGCAGTACTTC,CASSEFGKDYEQYF
TRBV21-1,.,TRBJ2-7,.,TGTGCCAGCAGCAAACTGGGAGGGACTTTCTCCTACGAGCAGTACTTC,CASSKLGGTFSYEQYF
TRBV5-4,once,TRBJ2-7,.,TGTGCCAGCAGCTTGGACAGGGTGTACGAGCAGTACTTC,CASSLDRVYEQYF
TRBV9,.,TRBJ2-1,TRBD2,TGTGCCAGCAGCGTATCTGGGACTAGCGGGATGGGTGAGCAGTTCTTC,CASSVSGTSGMGEQFF
TRBV29-1,.,TRBJ2-7,TRBD1,TGCAGCGTCGACCTAGGGGGCAGGGACGAGCAGTACTTC,CSVDLGGRDEQYF
TRBV2,.,TRBJ1-5,.,TGTGCCAGCAGATACAATTTGGGTAGCAATCAGCCCCAGCATTTT,CASRYNLGSNQPQHF
TRBV28,.,TRBJ1-5,.,TGTGCCAGCAGTCGAGCTAATAGCAATCAGCCCCAGCATTTT,CASSRANSNQPQHF
TRBV18,.,TRBJ2-5,TRBD2,TGTGCCAGCTCACCGGGACTAGCGGGTGAAGAGACCCAGTACTTC,CASSPGLAGEETQYF
TRBV18,.,TRBJ2-1,TRBD2,TGTGCCAGCTCACCACCAGCTAGCGGTAGGTCCCATGAGCAGTTCTTC,CASSPPASGRSHEQFF
TRBV7-3,.,TRBJ2-1,TRBD2,TGTGCCAGCAGCCCCGAGGGCGGGAGTAGGGGTGAGCAGTTCTTC,CASSPEGGSRGEQFF
TRBV7-6,.,TRBJ2-2,.,TGTGCCAGCAGCTTAGCCCGGGCGAACACCGGGGAGCTGTTTTTT,CASSLARANTGELFF
TRBV5-1,.,TRBJ2-1,.,TGCGCCAGCAGCCTCGGAGTAGCGGAGTACAATGAGCAGTTCTTC,CASSLGVAEYNEQFF
TRBV28,.,TRBJ2-5,.,TGTGCCAGCAGTTTTCGGGCCAGCCGGCCCCCACAAGAGACCCAGTACTTC,CASSFRASRPPQETQYF
TRBV7-9,.,TRBJ2-7,.,TGTGCCAGCAGCTCTCGATCAGGAGCCAACGAGCAGTACTTC,CASSSRSGANEQYF
TRBV6-5,.,TRBJ1-1,.,TGTGCCAGCAGTTACTCGAATTCGGGAGAAGCTTTCTTT,CASSYSNSGEAFF
TRBV2,.,TRBJ1-4,TRBD1,TGTGCCAGCAGGCGGGACAGTAATAATGAAAAACTGTTTTTT,CASRRDSNNEKLFF
TRBV7-3,.,TRBJ2-7,TRBD1,TGTGCCAGCAGCTTACAACTCCGGGACAGGAGCCACGAGCAGTACTTC,CASSLQLRDRSHEQYF
TRBV7-9,once,TRBJ1-1,.,TGTGCCAGCAGCCCGGGGTCCACTGAAGCTTTCTTT,CASSPGSTEAFF
TRBV5-1,.,TRBJ2-2,.,TGCGCCAGCAGCTACCCAGGGTTAGACACCGGGGAGCTGTTTTTT,CASSYPGLDTGELFF
TRBV9,.,TRBJ2-7,TRBD2,TGTGCCAGCAGCCGAATACCGGGACTAGCGGTCTACGAGCAGTACTTC,CASSRIPGLAVYEQYF
TRBV29-1,.,TRBJ2-5,.,TGCAGCGTTGAGGGGGACATCCAAGAGACCCAGTACTTC,CSVEGDIQETQYF
TRBV6-5,once,TRBJ1-5,.,TGTGCCAGCACCTCGGGGGGCTACCAGTACCAGCATTTT,CASTSGGYQYQHF
TRBV6-5,.,TRBJ2-2,.,TGTGCCAGCAGATCCCAGGGAACGAACACCGGGGAGCTGTTTTTT,CASRSQGTNTGELFF